The 2 T cell receptor beta chains given below trace back to one sample, sequenced in a study of somatic mutations in cytotoxic T cells in rheumatoid arthritis. The data were produced by immunoSEQ multiplex PCR, yet TCRdb's version contains in-frame clones alone and is incomplete. This sample has about 26,000 clones, with 82% found just once. Sequencing was carried out using CD8+ T cells sorted from blood. The receptors originated from a man aged 45-65 years in good health.

The rearrangement joins TRBV11-2 to TRBJ2-2; D not resolved. The CDR3 covers 15 residues. The ends were cut back, 1 base at V and 5 bases at J, with 11 bases in the middle. Germline-derived CDR1 and CDR2 are SGHAT and FQNNGV. In DNA, the CDR3 is TGTGCCAGCAGCTTAGTTGTTCTGGGAACCGGGGAGCTGTTTTTT. Translation gives CASSLVVLGTGELFF.

This chain connects TRBV7-9 to TRBJ1-5, with 7 bases fitting TRBD1. The CDR3 sequence is 13 residues long. Germline loops: CDR1 SEHNR, CDR2 FQNEAQ (reference sequence). V was clipped by 6 bases and J by 5 bases; unmatched bases: 4. The CDR3 region is CASSYTGDQPQHF. The CDR3 DNA reads TGTGCCAGCAGTTATACAGGGGATCAGCCCCAGCATTTT.